The present T cell receptor beta chain was sequenced within a study of technical replicates of blood from four donors. Data came from immunoSEQ multiplex PCR; TCRdb stores just in-frame clones and leaves some out. The sample yields tens of thousands of clones, 89% seen once. The CDR3 loop spans 14 amino acids. J lost 2 bases, V lost 0 bases, and 2 bases had no gene match. Germline CDR1 reads SGDLS; CDR2 reads YYNGEE. The sequence was collected from a human donor in good health. The V gene is TRBV9, the J gene TRBJ2-7; 7 positions agree with TRBD1. Sequenced: T cells isolated from PBMCs. The CDR3 DNA reads TGTGCCAGCAGCGTAGGGACAGGCCCCTACGAGCAGTACTTC. Its protein is CASSVGTGPYEQYF. Full variable domain (rest looked up from reference TRBV9 and TRBJ2-7): DSGVTQTPKHLITATGQRVTLRCSPRSGDLSVYWYQQSLDQGLQFLIQYYNGEERAKGNILERFSAQQFPDLHSELNLSSLELGDSALYFCASSVGTGPYEQYFGPGTRLTVT.